These 6 T cell receptor beta chains originate from one sample sequenced in a study of shared clonotypes between healthy human individuals. Sequencing was performed with immunoSEQ multiplex PCR; in TCRdb, only in-frame clones are kept and a portion is missing. The sample yields over a million clones, approximately 96% seen once. Sequenced: naive CD4+ T cells sorted from blood. The subset: CD45RA+ positively selected. These TCRs come from a man aged 25-45 years in good health.

V is TRBV5-1 and J is TRBJ2-7; 7 bases are shared with TRBD1. The germline V gene has CDR1 SGHRS and CDR2 YFSETQ. V lost 4 bases and J lost 2; bases outside the gene matches: 6. CDR3 length: 14 residues. CDR3 nucleotide sequence: TGCGCCAGCAGCGTGGGGACAGATCCCTACGAGCAGTACTTC. Protein sequence: CASSVGTDPYEQYF.

J is TRBJ2-1 and V is TRBV5-1; D gene unclear. The germline CDR1 and CDR2 sequences are SGHRS and YFSETQ. The CDR3 length is 15 residues. The germline V and J ends were trimmed by 0 bases and 6 bases, with 13 bases remaining between them. CDR3 nucleotide sequence: TGCGCCAGCAGCTTGGCCGACCTTCCTAGCAATGAGCAGTTCTTC. It codes for CASSLADLPSNEQFF.

The chain couples TRBV5-1 to TRBJ2-3, with 12 bases that match TRBD2. The CDR3 loop spans 15 amino acids. With V trimmed by 5 bases and J by 4 bases, 5 bases remained unmatched. Germline loops: CDR1 SGHRS, CDR2 YFSETQ. CDR3 nucleotides: TGCGCCAGCAGAACTAGCGGGAGGTTCTCAGATACGCAGTATTTT. Residues: CASRTSGRFSDTQYF. The whole variable domain, remainder taken from reference TRBV5-1 and TRBJ2-3, is KAGVTQTPRYLIKTRGQQVTLSCSPISGHRSVSWYQQTPGQGLQFLFEYFSETQRNKGNFPGRFSGRQFSNSRSEMNVSTLELGDSALYLCASRTSGRFSDTQYFGPGTRLTVL.

The J gene is TRBJ2-3, the V gene TRBV6-1, with 10 bases matching TRBD1. CDR3 size: 17 residues. Germline CDR1 is MNHNS and CDR2 is SASEGT. The V segment lost 4 bases and the J segment 1 base; nucleotides outside the gene matches: 8. CDR3 in DNA: TGTGCCAGCAGTGGGTTGGGACAGGGGTTAGGCACAGATACGCAGTATTTT. Residues: CASSGLGQGLGTDTQYF.

The chain recombines TRBV30 with TRBJ2-1, with TRBD2 identical over 7 bases. Germline V lookup: CDR1 GTSNPN, CDR2 SVGIG (reference sequence). There are 14 residues in the CDR3. V gave up 4 bases and J gave up 10 bases; unmatched junction bases: 13. The CDR3 DNA follows: TGTGCCTGGAACTCTGGCGGGGGATGGGTCGAGCAGTTCTTC. Its translation is CAWNSGGGWVEQFF.

The chain uses TRBV7-2 and TRBJ1-3; D possibly corresponds to TRBD1 (5 bases). The germline CDR1 and CDR2 sequences are SGHTA and FQGNSA. The CDR3 loop spans 16 amino acids. Trimming removed 0 bases at V and 7 bases at J, with 16 bases between. The CDR3 spells CASSLAVTDRSNTIYF. CDR3 nucleotide sequence: TGTGCCAGCAGCTTAGCGGTAACCGACAGATCCAACACCATATATTTT.